One sample yielded the 28 T cell receptor beta chains listed below, sequenced in a study of cytomegalovirus exposure and HLA in healthy donors. The PCR had 60 Vbeta and 13 Jbeta primers. Profiling relied on immunoSEQ multiplex PCR, and the TCRdb table lists in-frame clones only, not all of them. The table has approximately 90,000 clones, approximately 80% seen once. Sequenced input: PBMCs. The source of these receptors is a man aged 35 to 55 in good health and CMV-seronegative.

This clone appeared a single time. The J gene is TRBJ1-4, the V gene TRBV28, with D possibly matching TRBD1 (5 bases). Germline CDR1 reads MDHEN; CDR2 reads SYDVKM. Between the trimmed V and J ends, which lost 7 bases and 7 bases, there was a span of 19 bases. The length of the CDR3 is 15 residues. CDR3 sequence (DNA): TGTGCCAGCAATCCCATGCGGCGGGGCGGTGAAAAACTGTTTTTT. Amino acids: CASNPMRRGGEKLFF.

In its sample, this clone was seen a few times. The CDR3 coding sequence is TGTGCCAGCAGCCAAGACCCTAGCGGGGGCTACAATGAGCAGTTCTTC. Translation gives CASSQDPSGGYNEQFF. The chain couples TRBV4-2 to TRBJ2-1; 10 bases are a match to TRBD2. Trimming cost V 0 bases and J 3 bases; bases outside gene matches: 2. The germline V gene has CDR1 LGHNA and CDR2 YNFKEQ. This CDR3 contains 16 residues.

The chain is built from TRBV5-1 and TRBJ2-1, with 7 positions matching TRBD2. The length of the CDR3 is 16 residues. CDR1 and CDR2 from the germline V gene are SGHRS and YFSETQ. After removal of 4 bases from V and 8 bases from J, the junction contained 15 bases not matched to a gene. For the CDR3, the DNA is TGCGCCAGCAGCAAAGAGGGGCTAGCGGCCGTAGATGAGCAGTTCTTC. Translating it yields CASSKEGLAAVDEQFF.

The rearrangement uses TRBV19 and TRBJ1-5; 8 bases fit TRBD1. Germline V gene sequence: CDR1 LNHDA, CDR2 SQIVND (reference sequence). This CDR3 spans 16 amino acids. V lost 3 bases to trimming and J lost 4 bases; unmatched junction nucleotides: 8. DNA of the CDR3: TGTGCCAGTAGTATCGAAAGACAGGGGCGGAATCAGCCCCAGCATTTT. Amino acid sequence: CASSIERQGRNQPQHF.

The chain is built from TRBV9 and TRBJ2-7, with 7 bases that match TRBD2. This CDR3 region has 14 residues. V lost 7 bases to trimming and J lost 0 bases; unmatched junction nucleotides: 7. The germline V gene has CDR1 SGDLS and CDR2 YYNGEE. This chain's CDR3 is CASSLGGSSYEQYF. In DNA, the CDR3 is TGTGCCAGCTCCTTGGGGGGGAGCTCCTACGAGCAGTACTTC.

J is TRBJ1-3 and V is TRBV28; D is undetermined. There are 16 residues in the CDR3. V was pared by 4 bases and J by 0 bases, with 13 bases between. CDR1 is MDHEN, CDR2 SYDVKM, per germline. The CDR3 loop is CASSSRTGSSGNTIYF. CDR3 bases: TGTGCCAGCAGTTCAAGGACCGGGAGCTCTGGAAACACCATATATTTT.

The chain links TRBV5-6 to TRBJ2-1; 8 bases align to TRBD1. CDR1 is SGHDT and CDR2 is YYEEEE in the germline V gene. CDR3 length: 12 residues. With V trimmed by 4 bases and J by 7 bases, 1 base remained unmatched. In DNA, the CDR3 is TGTGCCAGCAGCAGGACAGGGAATGAGCAGTTCTTC. It translates to CASSRTGNEQFF.

CDR3 sequence: CASSLEGTVSYEQYF. The CDR3 DNA sequence: TGCGCCAGCAGCTTGGAAGGGACAGTCTCCTACGAGCAGTACTTC. This rearrangement joins TRBV5-1 to TRBJ2-7, with 7 nucleotides matching TRBD1. The CDR3 runs 15 residues. The V gene end was trimmed by 0 bases and the J gene end by 0 bases; junction bases not matched to a gene: 3. The germline CDR1 and CDR2 sequences are SGHRS and YFSETQ. The variable domain in full, completed from reference TRBV5-1 and TRBJ2-7, reads KAGVTQTPRYLIKTRGQQVTLSCSPISGHRSVSWYQQTPGQGLQFLFEYFSETQRNKGNFPGRFSGRQFSNSRSEMNVSTLELGDSALYLCASSLEGTVSYEQYFGPGTRLTVT.

This rearrangement joins TRBV30 to TRBJ1-1; TRBD1 matches 9 bases. The junction had 8 bases not matched to a gene; V was cut back by 1 base and J by 11 bases. Germline values: CDR1 GTSNPN, CDR2 SVGIG (reference sequence). The CDR3 has 13 amino acids. The CDR3 protein is CAWSAGTGPRAFF. For the CDR3, the DNA is TGTGCCTGGAGTGCCGGGACAGGGCCCCGGGCTTTCTTT.

This clone was seen a few times. This sequence joins TRBV11-2 and TRBJ1-4, with D uncertain. Trimming removed 2 bases at V and 2 bases at J, with 3 bases between. Germline lookup yields CDR1 SGHAT and CDR2 FQNNGV. The CDR3 covers 13 residues. CDR3 sequence (DNA): TGTGCCAGCAGCTTAAGCACTAATGAAAAACTGTTTTTT. Translated, it gives CASSLSTNEKLFF.

Concerning this clone: A read error may account for a junction end that differs from germline. The rearrangement uses TRBV6-5 and TRBJ2-3; 8 bases align to TRBD2. There are 14 residues in the CDR3. The germline V gene encodes CDR1 MNHEY and CDR2 SVGAGI. The CDR3 here is CASSRTSPQDAQYF. CDR3 coding DNA: TGTGCCAGCAGCCGGACTAGCCCGCAAGATGCGCAGTATTTT.

This rearrangement joins TRBV7-9 to TRBJ1-1, with 7 bases matching TRBD1. Trimming took 5 bases from V and 7 from J; bases not matched to a gene: 10. CDR3 size: 14 residues. CDR1 and CDR2 from the germline V gene are SEHNR and FQNEAQ (reference sequence). The CDR3 nucleotides read TGTGCCAGCAGCCAAACGACAGGGTTACATGAAGCTTTCTTT. It yields the protein CASSQTTGLHEAFF.

This clone was observed a handful of times. This rearrangement joins TRBV5-1 to TRBJ1-6, with 8 nucleotides matching TRBD1. Germline V CDR1 and CDR2: SGHRS, YFSETQ. The CDR3 has 17 residues. The V and J ends lost 2 bases and 7 bases, in that order; junction bases with no gene match: 11. The CDR3 here is CASSFITGTGPNSPLHF. CDR3 coding DNA: TGCGCCAGCAGCTTTATAACCGGGACAGGACCAAATTCACCCCTCCACTTT.

This chain connects TRBV4-2 to TRBJ1-5; TRBD1 matches 11 bases. Germline loops: CDR1 LGHNA, CDR2 YNFKEQ. The J segment lost 3 bases and the V segment lost 2 bases, leaving 3 bases of the junction unmatched. The CDR3 contains 16 residues. The CDR3 protein is CASSQLDRGPNQPQHF. The CDR3 DNA sequence: TGTGCCAGCAGCCAATTGGACAGGGGGCCCAATCAGCCCCAGCATTTT.

The rearrangement uses TRBV5-1 and TRBJ1-6; TRBD1 agrees at 9 bases. Germline CDR1 reads SGHRS; CDR2 reads YFSETQ. This CDR3 has 14 amino acids. The V segment lost 4 bases and the J segment 5 bases; nucleotides outside the gene matches: 1. The CDR3: CASSRQGDNSPLHF. The CDR3 DNA is TGCGCCAGCAGCAGACAGGGGGATAATTCACCCCTCCACTTT.

The CDR3 bases are TGTGCCGCCGGGGTAGGCGGGAACAATGAGCAGTTCTTC. This gives the protein CAAGVGGNNEQFF. The chain joins TRBV28 to TRBJ2-1; D perhaps matches TRBD2 (6 bases). The germline gives CDR1 MDHEN, CDR2 SYDVKM. The CDR3 contains 13 residues. V lost 11 bases to trimming and J lost 5 bases, with 16 bases between them.

The V gene is TRBV28, the J gene TRBJ1-2, with D possibly TRBD1 on 6 matching bases. Trimming removed 6 bases from V and 4 bases from J, with 18 bases in between. Germline assignment: CDR1 MDHEN and CDR2 SYDVKM. The CDR3 is 15 residues long. The CDR3 DNA is TGTGCCAGCAGGACGAAAAACAGGGCCCTCTATGGCTACACCTTC. Translation: CASRTKNRALYGYTF.

This clone was picked up one time. V usage is TRBV6-5 and J usage is TRBJ2-7; 7 bases line up with TRBD1. The CDR3 is made up of 16 amino acids. Germline V lookup: CDR1 MNHEY, CDR2 SVGAGI. The V gene end was trimmed by 4 bases and the J gene end by 2 bases; junction bases not matched to a gene: 11. CDR3 loop: CASSSSSRDSPYEQYF. The CDR3 nucleotides read TGTGCCAGCAGTTCCTCGTCCCGGGACAGCCCCTACGAGCAGTACTTC.

The V call is TRBV27, the J call TRBJ2-7; a possible D gene is TRBD2 (7 bases). The germline V and J ends were trimmed by 6 bases and 0 bases, with 18 bases remaining between them. This CDR3 region has 16 residues. Germline-derived CDR1 and CDR2 are MNHEY and SMNVEV (reference sequence). Here the CDR3 reads CASRIGGGPSSYEQYF. Here the CDR3 DNA reads TGTGCCAGCAGAATAGGGGGAGGGCCTAGCTCCTACGAGCAGTACTTC.

This chain uses TRBV6-1 with TRBJ1-1; unclear D gene. Looked up from germline, CDR1 is MNHNS and CDR2 is SASEGT. The CDR3 covers 14 residues. Deletions cut 4 bases from V and 1 base from J, with 10 bases between. The CDR3 bases are TGTGCCAGCAGTGGAGGGAACCGGAACACTGAAGCTTTCTTT. It yields the protein CASSGGNRNTEAFF.

The chain joins TRBV29-1 to TRBJ1-5, with TRBD1 matching over 9 bases. The trim removed 4 bases at V and 2 bases at J, leaving 3 bases unmatched. CDR1 is SQVTM, CDR2 ANQGSEA, per germline. This CDR3 has 14 amino acids. The CDR3 DNA is TGCAGCGTTGGGGGACAGGGAGGCAATCAGCCCCAGCATTTT. Protein sequence: CSVGGQGGNQPQHF.

J is TRBJ2-7 and V is TRBV30; TRBD1 aligns across 10 bases. Trimming cost V 8 bases and J 0 bases; bases outside gene matches: 4. Germline lookup yields CDR1 GTSNPN and CDR2 SVGIG (reference sequence). This CDR3 is 13 amino acids long. In nucleotides, the CDR3 is TGTGCCAGGGGGACAGGGGTCTCCTACGAGCAGTACTTC. Translation gives CARGTGVSYEQYF.

This sequence joins TRBV4-2 and TRBJ2-7, with 14 bases aligning to TRBD2. Germline CDR1 is LGHNA and CDR2 is YNFKEQ. The V segment lost 0 bases and the J segment 2 bases; nucleotides outside the gene matches: 3. The CDR3 has 17 residues. The CDR3 reads CASSQEGTSGGTYEQYF. For the CDR3, the DNA is TGTGCCAGCAGCCAAGAGGGGACTAGCGGGGGAACCTACGAGCAGTACTTC.

The DNA for the CDR3 is TGCAGCGTCTTATTGACAGTGGGTGGAAACACCATATATTTT. Protein: CSVLLTVGGNTIYF. The chain uses TRBV29-1 and TRBJ1-3, with TRBD1 as a possible D gene (5 bases). V was pared by 6 bases and J by 3 bases, with 15 bases between. CDR1 is SQVTM and CDR2 is ANQGSEA in the germline V gene. This CDR3 is 14 amino acids long.

The rearrangement links TRBV4-3 to TRBJ1-3, with 8 bases that match TRBD1. The ends lost 0 bases at V and 8 bases at J; junction bases unmatched: 6. CDR3 size: 15 residues. Germline V gives CDR1 LGHNA, CDR2 YSLEER. In DNA, the CDR3 is TGCGCCAGCAGCCAAGACGGCAGGGGGCTGGACACCATATATTTT. It translates to CASSQDGRGLDTIYF.

The chain has TRBV10-3 and TRBJ2-7, with 7 bases that match TRBD2. The ends lost 3 bases at V and 2 bases at J; junction bases unmatched: 7. The CDR3 length is 15 residues. Germline values: CDR1 ENHRY, CDR2 SYGVKD. This chain's CDR3 is CAISDQLAPTYEQYF. The CDR3 DNA reads TGTGCCATCAGTGACCAACTAGCGCCCACCTACGAGCAGTACTTC.

The chain employs TRBV15 and TRBJ1-2; 7 bases align to TRBD1. Germline CDR1 reads LNHNV; CDR2 reads YYDKDF (reference sequence). V was pared by 5 bases and J by 1 base, with 7 bases of the junction left unmatched. The CDR3 length is 15 residues. This CDR3 is CATSARQGNNYGYTF. CDR3 nucleotides: TGTGCCACCAGCGCCCGACAGGGTAATAACTATGGCTACACCTTC.

V and J are TRBV6-1 and TRBJ2-5; 9 bases match TRBD2. The CDR3 loop spans 18 amino acids. The trim removed 1 base at V and 7 bases at J, leaving 16 bases unmatched. Germline-derived CDR1 and CDR2 are MNHNS and SASEGT. The CDR3 loop reads CASSEGTSGPSVMATQYF. Written as DNA, the CDR3 is TGTGCCAGCAGTGAAGGAACTAGCGGGCCCAGCGTGATGGCGACCCAGTACTTC.